This T cell receptor beta chain appears in the sequencing data of a study of blood T cell repertoires in COVID-19. Looking at the study overall: The samples span acute and convalescent COVID-19 from the United States, Italy and Spain. PBMCs, B-cell-depleted T cells, or T cells provided the cDNA or gDNA that made up the material.

Germline values: CDR1 SGDLS, CDR2 YYNGEE. The V segment lost 6 bases and the J segment 0 bases; nucleotides outside the gene matches: 8. This CDR3 spans 15 amino acids. As originally analysed: Estimation of nucleated cell counts was performed using reference gene primer amplification. TCRdb keeps only in-frame clones here, not all; method: immunoSEQ multiplex PCR. V, J and clone size reflect that table, while D and trimming were determined from the DNA. Of more than 65,000 clones listed, around 83% are singletons. This receptor was identified in a woman between 70 and 85 years old with acute or convalescent COVID-19. The sequencing input was peripheral blood. The chain combines TRBV9 with TRBJ1-1; 7 bases line up with TRBD1. The CDR3 sequence is CASKGAGTMNTEAFF. In DNA, the CDR3 is TGTGCCAGCAAGGGGGCAGGGACCATGAACACTGAAGCTTTCTTT.